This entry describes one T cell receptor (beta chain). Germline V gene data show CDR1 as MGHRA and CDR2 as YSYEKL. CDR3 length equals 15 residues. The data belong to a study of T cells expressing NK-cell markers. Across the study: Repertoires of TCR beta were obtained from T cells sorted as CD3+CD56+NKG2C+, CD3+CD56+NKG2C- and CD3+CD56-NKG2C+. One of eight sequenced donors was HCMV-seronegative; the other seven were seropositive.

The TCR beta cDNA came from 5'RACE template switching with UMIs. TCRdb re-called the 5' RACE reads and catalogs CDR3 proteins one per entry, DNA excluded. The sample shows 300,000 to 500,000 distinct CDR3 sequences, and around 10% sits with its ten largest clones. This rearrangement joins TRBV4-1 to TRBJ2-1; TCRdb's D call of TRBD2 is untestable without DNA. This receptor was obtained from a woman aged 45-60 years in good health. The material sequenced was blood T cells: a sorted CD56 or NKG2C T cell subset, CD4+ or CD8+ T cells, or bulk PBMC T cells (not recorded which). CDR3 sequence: CASSQISGRVNEQFF.